This T cell receptor beta chain came from a study of PD-1 blockade in classical Hodgkin lymphoma. Study-wide results and limits: Similar baseline diversity was found in complete responders and newly diagnosed patients. The repertoire differences lack a defined cause, possibly disease activity or prior therapy. Newly diagnosed patients had baseline TCR diversity that was reportedly lower than that of healthy donors.

Of note for this clone: Its antigen is currently unknown.

The assay was immunoSEQ multiplex PCR, and TCRdb's table has in-frame clones only and misses some. The table includes around 50,000 clones, approximately 90% detected once. The patients all showed relapse after autologous stem cell transplantation, while their brentuximab vedotin exposure varied. Best responses were complete response, partial response or progressive disease. Germline V CDR1 and CDR2: PRHDT, FYEKMQ (reference sequence). Deletions cut 2 bases from V and 8 bases from J, with 13 bases between. This CDR3 contains 14 residues. This sequence was found in a human donor with classical Hodgkin lymphoma. The genes are TRBV13 and TRBJ2-1, with D possibly matching TRBD2 (5 bases). Sequences were derived from peripheral blood mononuclear cells (PBMCs), sampled before the second cycle of nivolumab. The DNA of the CDR3 is TGTGCCAGCAGCTTATATCGGGGTGGAGATGAGCAGTTCTTC. Translated: CASSLYRGGDEQFF. The whole variable domain, filled in from reference TRBV13 and TRBJ2-1, reads AAGVIQSPRHLIKEKRETATLKCYPIPRHDTVYWYQQGPGQDPQFLISFYEKMQSDKGSIPDRFSAQQFSDYHSELNMSSLELGDSALYFCASSLYRGGDEQFFGPGTRLTVL.